The 8 T cell receptor beta chains below all came from one sample that was sequenced in a study of T cells in tuberculosis. Sorting used thawed, overnight-rested PBMC stained with anti-CD3, a viability dye and GMM-loaded CD1B tetramer. CD1B tetramers were loaded with Rhodococcus equi-derived C32 glucose monomycolate. The protocol was immunoSEQ multiplex PCR, while the TCRdb copy is restricted to in-frame clones and leaves out a portion. The sample lists approximately 100,000 clones, roughly 93% occurring once. Specimen: CD1b-GMM tetramer-negative cells sorted from PBMCs. Receptor source: an adult woman with latent tuberculosis.

The V and J genes are TRBV5-4 and TRBJ1-3; weak D call: TRBD1 (6 bases). The CDR3 contains 19 residues. Germline-derived CDR1 and CDR2 are SGHNT and YYREEE (reference sequence). V lost 1 base, J lost 0 bases, and 20 bases lay in between. CDR3 sequence (DNA): TGTGCCAGCAGCTTGAGGGGGATCCGGGGGGGGTCCTCTGGAAACACCATATATTTT. Its protein is CASSLRGIRGGSSGNTIYF. Variable domain in full (rest from reference TRBV5-4 and TRBJ1-3): ETGVTQSPTHLIKTRGQQVTLRCSSQSGHNTVSWYQQALGQGPQFIFQYYREEENGRGNFPPRFSGLQFPNYSSELNVNALELDDSALYLCASSLRGIRGGSSGNTIYFGEGSWLTVV.

The gene calls are TRBV28 and TRBJ1-3; 7 positions match TRBD1. CDR1 and CDR2 (germline): MDHEN, SYDVKM. This CDR3 comprises 11 residues. The junction had 5 bases not matched to a gene; V was cut back by 7 bases and J by 11 bases. In DNA form, the CDR3 reads TGTGCCAGCACCCTGAGGGGGCCCATATATTTT. Its translation: CASTLRGPIYF.

The CDR3 nucleotides are TGTGCCAGCAGCGTAACCTCTGGTGGAGAGCAGTACGTC. It specifies CASSVTSGGEQYV. The V call is TRBV9, the J call TRBJ2-7; unclear D gene. CDR3 length: 13 residues. Trimming took 1 base from V and 7 from J, leaving 12 bases between them. Germline values: CDR1 SGDLS, CDR2 YYNGEE.

The chain couples TRBV13 to TRBJ2-3, with 8 bases identical to TRBD1. Losses at the gene ends were 5 bases for V and 0 bases for J; bases not matched to a gene: 7. Per germline, CDR1 PRHDT and CDR2 FYEKMQ (reference sequence). The CDR3 has 16 residues. CDR3 region: CASSLGQGLSTDTQYF. The CDR3 DNA sequence: TGTGCCAGCAGCCTCGGACAGGGTCTGAGCACAGATACGCAGTATTTT.

J is TRBJ2-7 and V is TRBV15, with D uncertain. CDR1 and CDR2 (germline): LNHNV, YYDKDF (reference sequence). V was trimmed by 0 bases and J by 7 bases, leaving 13 bases between them. There are 14 residues in the CDR3. The chain's CDR3 is CATSRDLSQWEQYV. Written as DNA, the CDR3 is TGTGCCACCAGCAGAGATTTGTCACAGTGGGAGCAGTACGTC.

The chain has TRBV7-6 and TRBJ2-2; possible D gene TRBD2, 6 bases. In germline, CDR1 is SGHVS, CDR2 FNYEAQ. With 5 bases removed from V and 5 bases from J, the gap between germline ends came to 12 bases. CDR3 size: 14 residues. CDR3 protein: CASSLIGGTGELFF. Written as DNA, the CDR3 is TGTGCCAGCAGCCTTATTGGAGGGACCGGGGAGCTGTTTTTT.

The chain uses TRBV5-1 and TRBJ1-4, with 9 bases fitting TRBD1. The CDR3 is 17 amino acids. CDR1 and CDR2 (germline): SGHRS, YFSETQ. V gave up 4 bases and J gave up 2 bases; unmatched junction bases: 9. CDR3 in DNA: TGCGCCAGCAGCCCCGGACAGGGGACGGCGACTAATGAAAAACTGTTTTTT. This codes for CASSPGQGTATNEKLFF.

The V gene is TRBV19, the J gene TRBJ2-3; tentatively, D is TRBD2 (6 bases). The germline CDR1 and CDR2 sequences are LNHDA and SQIVND (reference sequence). This CDR3 has 16 residues. Trimming took off 9 bases at V and 2 bases at J, with 21 bases between the two ends. CDR3 protein: CASSRDSRQFTDTQYF. The DNA for the CDR3 is TGTGCCAGCAGCCGGGACTCTAGACAATTCACAGATACGCAGTATTTT.